This TCR beta chain was identified in a study of cytotoxic CD8 clonotypes in ibrutinib-treated CLL (dated by TCRdb to the early 2020s). For the study in its entirety: The cohort was composed of ten to eleven relapsed/refractory and approximately 16 treatment-naive patients; IGHV unmutated status was identified in some 17 patients. Responses were partial in approximately 24 patients and complete in 2; after median about 68 months follow-up, roughly 14 stayed in remission and approximately 12 progressed. Response samples were taken after a median of about a year on treatment, ranging from roughly 6 to 36 months. An average of 255,043 productive templates and 80,000 to 100,000 productive rearrangements was obtained per sample. Of the 90 or so participants in the trial, 25 to 30 had longitudinal samples available. Cryopreserved peripheral blood mononuclear cells were obtained prior to treatment, at the time of response, and at either disease progression or sustained remission. Here is what the overall study found, with its caveats: Baseline clonality was found to be higher than that of age-matched healthy donors and was strongly correlated with circulating CD8+ T-cell counts. Sampling times were not matched between sustained-remission and progressing patients, and lymph node repertoires were not studied. Public clonotypes were rare and either shrank or stayed stable during treatment, and the rise in clonality at ibrutinib response reflected expansion of private clonotypes. At ibrutinib response clonality went up, during sustained remission it held steady, and at progression it dropped back toward baseline.

Each clonotype received, on average, 10x coverage in deep resolution sequencing performed on a MiSeq, where the target depth lay between 1 in 1 million and 1 in 200,000 T cells. The immunoSEQ hsTCRB Kit was used to generate the TCR beta libraries. In the source study's methods: Data were analyzed with ImmunoSEQ Data Assistant and ImmunoSEQ Analyzer, with V, D and J genes assigned per IMGT definitions. Clonality was computed as one minus normalized Shannon entropy of productive rearrangement frequencies, ranging from 0 to 1. Public clonotype analysis was restricted to overrepresented clonotypes comprising at least 0.05% of each patient's repertoire. About twelve age-matched healthy donor repertoires from immuneACCESS were used as controls for clonality. TCRdb stores this immuneACCESS table with in-frame sequences only. Part of the clones is absent; in the studies checked, under half of the shortfall reflects unresolved V genes, and no reason is known for the rest. V, J and clone size reflect that table, while D and trimming were determined from the DNA. The sample has some 300,000 clones on record, roughly 79% of them singletons. Under 8.5% of the sample is taken by the ten largest.

Comments on this clone: Its antigen is currently not known. No clone much larger than this one lies a single base away; base qualities are absent.

For TCR beta library preparation, roughly 2 micrograms of genomic DNA were isolated from cryopreserved PBMCs. Longitudinal blood samples from CLL patients on ibrutinib monotherapy underwent high-throughput TCR beta sequencing. Patients were enrolled in a phase 2 open-label single-center ibrutinib monotherapy trial. Via the germline V gene, CDR1 is SQVTM and CDR2 ANQGSEA. After removal of 8 bases from V and 4 bases from J, the junction retains 5 bases not matched to a gene. From the cysteine through the phenylalanine, the CDR3 covers 12 amino acids. CDR3 DNA only is kept here, 36 bases in frame from base 1.

The sequence links TRBV29-1 to TRBJ2-1; the central 7 bases match TRBD2. Sequencing was performed on PBMCs, taken before ibrutinib treatment. The sequence was collected from a human donor with chronic lymphocytic leukemia. The bases read TGCAGCTTTAGCGGGCGTTACAATGAGCAGTTCTTC. Its product reads: CSFSGRYNEQFF.